A selection of T cell receptor beta chains follows, all from one sample in a study of blood T cell repertoires in COVID-19. Sequencing was performed with immunoSEQ multiplex PCR; in TCRdb, only in-frame clones are kept and a portion is missing. The sample has under 110,000 clones; 71% are singletons. Specimen: peripheral blood. The source of these receptors is a human donor with acute or convalescent COVID-19. The donor label of this sample is uncertain. CDR3s include the opening cysteine and the closing phenylalanine or tryptophan. Each record gives: clone size, D gene, J gene, V gene, CDR3 protein, CDR3 DNA. A D gene is named only where the DNA matches it firmly. Only some rows state a clone size, as once, few, many or a class for expanded clones.

>NA|NA|TRBJ2-5|TRBV14
CASSGDYQETQYF
TGTGCCAGCAGCGGGGACTACCAAGAGACCCAGTACTTC
>once|NA|TRBJ1-2|TRBV4-1
CASSRTPSYGYTF
TGCGCCAGCAGCAGGACACCCTCGTATGGCTACACCTTC
>NA|TRBD1|TRBJ2-1|TRBV7-3
CASSLTGQGRRDEQFF
TGTGCCAGCAGCTTAACGGGACAGGGGCGTCGGGATGAGCAGTTCTTC
>NA|NA|TRBJ2-5|TRBV5-1
CASSSQETQYF
TGCGCCAGCAGCTCTCAAGAGACCCAGTACTTC
>NA|NA|TRBJ1-5|TRBV28
CASSLWSGNQPQHF
TGTGCCAGCAGTTTATGGAGTGGCAATCAGCCCCAGCATTTT
>NA|TRBD1|TRBJ2-3|TRBV23-1
CASSQPPGGDRGNF
TGCGCCAGCAGTCAACCCCCAGGGGGCGACAGGGGAAATTTT
>few|NA|TRBJ1-4|TRBV2
CASSLIGRGGVGEKLFF
TGTGCCAGCAGCCTAATTGGAAGAGGCGGGGTAGGGGAAAAACTGTTTTTT
>NA|NA|TRBJ1-1|TRBV5-1
CASSYIQGNTEAFF
TGCGCCAGCAGCTACATACAGGGGAACACTGAAGCTTTCTTT
>NA|TRBD1|TRBJ2-5|TRBV7-2
CASSSRDSQETQYF
TGTGCCAGCAGCTCGAGGGACAGCCAAGAGACCCAGTACTTC
>few|NA|TRBJ1-2|TRBV4-1
CASSTRGQGYGYTF
TGCGCCAGCAGCACCAGGGGCCAGGGCTATGGCTACACCTTC
>once|TRBD1|TRBJ1-2|TRBV2
CASSYRGPNYGYTF
TGTGCCAGCAGTTACAGGGGTCCCAACTATGGCTACACCTTC
>NA|TRBD1|TRBJ2-3|TRBV28
CASTKAGTGEFWGTDTQYF
TGTGCCAGCACGAAGGCCGGGACAGGGGAATTCTGGGGCACAGATACGCAGTATTTT
>few|NA|TRBJ1-2|TRBV7-9
CASSSTVSGYTF
TGTGCCAGCAGCTCGACAGTCTCTGGCTACACCTTC
>NA|TRBD1|TRBJ1-2|TRBV6-6
CASSEGQSAYGYTF
TGTGCCAGCAGCGAGGGACAGTCTGCCTATGGCTACACCTTC
>NA|NA|TRBJ1-6|TRBV3-1/TRBV3-2
CASSQDQDRPLHF
TGTGCCAGCAGCCAAGATCAGGACAGACCCCTCCACTTT
>NA|NA|TRBJ1-1|TRBV6-5
CASTVAGKGTEAFF
TGTGCCAGCACTGTCGCGGGGAAAGGCACTGAAGCTTTCTTT
>many|TRBD2|TRBJ2-5|TRBV7-9
CASSLSGGALETQYF
TGTGCCAGCAGCTTATCGGGGGGGGCCCTTGAGACCCAGTACTTC
>NA|NA|TRBJ1-2|TRBV2
CASTRKGAGDNYGYTF
TGTGCCAGCACCCGAAAGGGCGCAGGGGATAACTATGGCTACACCTTC
>NA|NA|TRBJ1-2|TRBV12-3/TRBV12-4
CASSSILSYGYTF
TGTGCCAGCAGTTCGATACTGAGCTATGGCTACACCTTC
>NA|TRBD1|TRBJ2-5|TRBV5-1
CASSSTGGETQYF
TGCGCCAGCAGCTCCACAGGGGGAGAGACCCAGTACTTC
>few|TRBD2|TRBJ2-1|TRBV20-1
CSASSPLAGGNNEQFF
TGCAGTGCTAGTAGCCCACTAGCGGGGGGGAACAATGAGCAGTTCTTC
>NA|TRBD2|TRBJ2-3|TRBV7-7
CASSMGSGTDTQYF
TGTGCCAGCAGCATGGGTAGCGGGACAGATACGCAGTATTTT
>NA|TRBD1|TRBJ1-4|TRBV24-1
CATSDSGQGEKLFF
TGTGCCACCAGTGATTCTGGACAGGGTGAAAAACTGTTTTTT
>NA|NA|TRBJ1-1|TRBV28
CASTLSLGFPFF
TGTGCCAGCACTCTTTCCCTCGGGTTTCCTTTCTTT
>once|TRBD1|TRBJ2-3|TRBV6-2/TRBV6-3
CASRPDRGRSDTQYF
TGTGCCAGCCGCCCGGACAGGGGGCGTAGCGATACGCAGTATTTT
>NA|NA|TRBJ1-3|TRBV7-9
CASSFQGQGNTIYF
TGTGCCAGCAGCTTCCAGGGGCAAGGAAACACCATATATTTT
>few|NA|TRBJ1-1|TRBV20-1
CSASLRWNTEAFF
TGCAGTGCTAGTCTCAGGTGGAACACTGAAGCTTTCTTT
>NA|NA|TRBJ2-3|TRBV23-1
CASSPQTQNGGTQYF
TGCGCCAGCAGTCCGCAGACACAAAACGGAGGTACGCAGTATTTT
>NA|NA|TRBJ1-1|TRBV6-5
CASRAFMNTEAFF
TGTGCCAGCAGGGCCTTCATGAACACTGAAGCTTTCTTT
>NA|TRBD1|TRBJ1-1|TRBV6-1
CASSDQGAQTEAFF
TGTGCCAGCAGTGACCAGGGGGCACAGACTGAAGCTTTCTTT
>NA|TRBD1|TRBJ1-1|TRBV10-3
CAISKKQGQAMNTEAFF
TGTGCCATCAGTAAGAAACAGGGGCAAGCAATGAACACTGAAGCTTTCTTT
>NA|NA|TRBJ1-1|TRBV12-3/TRBV12-4
CASSRVGEAFF
TGTGCCAGCAGTCGCGTCGGTGAAGCTTTCTTT
>NA|NA|TRBJ2-5|TRBV21-1
CASSKYTTRQETQYF
TGTGCCAGCAGCAAATACACTACTAGGCAGGAGACCCAGTACTTC
>NA|NA|TRBJ2-1|TRBV15
CATSRDAGRSREQFF
TGTGCCACCAGCAGAGATGCGGGGCGCAGTAGGGAGCAGTTCTTC
>NA|NA|TRBJ1-6|TRBV2
CASSASPSGSPLHF
TGTGCCAGCAGTGCATCCCCTTCAGGTTCACCCCTCCACTTT
>NA|NA|TRBJ1-3|TRBV30
CAWSGMTPGSGNTIYF
TGTGCCTGGAGCGGTATGACACCGGGATCTGGAAACACCATATATTTT
>NA|NA|TRBJ1-2|TRBV3-1/TRBV3-2
CASTGYGTNYGYTF
TGTGCCAGTACAGGGTATGGAACTAACTATGGCTACACCTTC
>NA|TRBD1|TRBJ2-7|TRBV20-1
CSAHDRDEQYF
TGCAGTGCTCATGACAGGGACGAGCAGTACTTC
>NA|TRBD1|TRBJ2-2|TRBV6-5
CASRDRGYIGELFF
TGTGCCAGCAGAGACAGGGGGTATATCGGGGAGCTGTTTTTT
>NA|TRBD2|TRBJ2-1|TRBV7-2
CASRSGETYNEQFF
TGTGCCAGTCGGAGCGGGGAGACTTACAATGAGCAGTTCTTC
>NA|TRBD1|TRBJ2-2|TRBV3-1/TRBV3-2
CASSQDLRTGGSGELFF
TGTGCCAGCAGCCAAGACCTTAGGACAGGGGGCAGCGGGGAGCTGTTTTTT
>NA|TRBD1|TRBJ2-5|TRBV5-1
CASSVTGARETQYF
TGCGCCAGCAGCGTAACAGGGGCGCGGGAGACCCAGTACTTC
>NA|NA|TRBJ2-7|TRBV12-3/TRBV12-4
CASSPGLNEQYF
TGTGCCAGCAGCCCCGGTTTAAACGAGCAGTACTTC
>few|TRBD1|TRBJ2-7|TRBV2
CASSRQGADEQYF
TGTGCCAGCAGCCGACAGGGGGCCGACGAGCAGTACTTC
>many|NA|TRBJ2-4|TRBV7-2
CASSLDRVGIQYF
TGTGCCAGCAGCTTAGACAGGGTGGGCATTCAGTACTTC
>NA|NA|TRBJ1-1|TRBV9
CASSVDWNTEAFF
TGTGCCAGCAGCGTCGACTGGAACACTGAAGCTTTCTTT
>NA|NA|TRBJ2-6|TRBV19
CASSAGTVSGANVLTF
TGTGCCAGTAGTGCGGGGACAGTCTCTGGGGCCAACGTCCTGACTTTC
>NA|TRBD1|TRBJ1-4|TRBV5-6
CASSLGQTKLFF
TGTGCCAGCAGCCTGGGACAGACAAAACTGTTTTTT
>many|TRBD1|TRBJ2-2|TRBV5-4
CASSPGGNQAGELFF
TGTGCCAGCAGCCCAGGGGGCAACCAGGCCGGGGAGCTGTTTTTT